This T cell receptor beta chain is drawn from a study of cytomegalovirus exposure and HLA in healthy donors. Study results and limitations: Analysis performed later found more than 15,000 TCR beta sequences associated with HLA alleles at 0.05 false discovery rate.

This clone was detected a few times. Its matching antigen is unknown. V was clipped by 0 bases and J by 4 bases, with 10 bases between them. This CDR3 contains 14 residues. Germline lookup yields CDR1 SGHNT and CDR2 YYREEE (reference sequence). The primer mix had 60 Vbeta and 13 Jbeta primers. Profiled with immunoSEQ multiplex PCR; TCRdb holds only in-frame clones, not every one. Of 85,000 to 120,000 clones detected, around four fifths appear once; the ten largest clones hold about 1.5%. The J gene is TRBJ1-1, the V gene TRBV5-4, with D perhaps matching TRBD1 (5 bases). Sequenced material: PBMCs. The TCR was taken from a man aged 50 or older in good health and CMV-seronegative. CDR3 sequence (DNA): TGTGCCAGCAGCTTGGTGGGGGGTACCACTGAAGCTTTCTTT. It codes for CASSLVGGTTEAFF.